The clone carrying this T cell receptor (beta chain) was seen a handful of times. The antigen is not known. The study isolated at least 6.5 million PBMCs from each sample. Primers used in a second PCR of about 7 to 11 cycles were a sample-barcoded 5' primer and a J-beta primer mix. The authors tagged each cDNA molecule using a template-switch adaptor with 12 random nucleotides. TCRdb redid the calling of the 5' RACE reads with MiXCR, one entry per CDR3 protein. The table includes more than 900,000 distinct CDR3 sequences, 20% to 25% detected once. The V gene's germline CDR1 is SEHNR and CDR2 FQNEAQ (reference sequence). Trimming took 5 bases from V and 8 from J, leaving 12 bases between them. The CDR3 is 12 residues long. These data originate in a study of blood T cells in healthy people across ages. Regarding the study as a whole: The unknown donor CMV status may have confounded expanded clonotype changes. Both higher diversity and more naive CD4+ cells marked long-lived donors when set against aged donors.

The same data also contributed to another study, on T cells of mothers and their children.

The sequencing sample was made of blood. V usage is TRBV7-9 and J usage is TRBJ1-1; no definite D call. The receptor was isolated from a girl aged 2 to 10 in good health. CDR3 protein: CASSPRAGEAFF. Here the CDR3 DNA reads TGTGCCAGCAGCCCCCGTGCGGGGGAAGCTTTCTTT.